This T cell receptor beta chain was profiled in a study of neurological immune-mediated disorders. TCRdb recomputed calls from the 5' RACE reads with MiXCR, one row per CDR3 protein. The repertoire holds tens of thousands of distinct CDR3 sequences, approximately 12% seen once, with approximately 12% in the top ten. Trimming pared 3 bases from V and 1 base from J, leaving 9 bases between. CDR3 length equals 14 residues. Germline V lookup: CDR1 KGHSH, CDR2 LQKENI. This clonotype came up a few times. This TCR was recovered from a woman in her fifties or sixties with HTLV-1-associated myelopathy (HAM/TSP). The V call is TRBV18, the J call TRBJ1-1; no clear D gene. The sample was PBMCs. The CDR3 DNA reads as TGTGCCAGCTCACCTACCAGTCAGAACACTGAAGCTTTCTTT. It is translated as CASSPTSQNTEAFF.